One sample yielded the 26 T cell receptor beta chains listed below, sequenced in a study of long-term antiretroviral therapy in people with HIV. The libraries were made with immunoSEQ v3.0 at survey level. The protocol was immunoSEQ multiplex PCR, while the TCRdb copy is restricted to in-frame clones and leaves out a portion. The table includes fewer than 40,000 clones, roughly 85% detected once. Sample: unsorted PBMCs, taken 3.1 years after starting antiretroviral therapy. These TCRs come from a woman aged 50 to 65 with HIV.

V usage is TRBV7-9 and J usage is TRBJ1-2; D perhaps matches TRBD1 (5 bases). CDR1 SEHNR and CDR2 FQNEAQ come from the germline V gene (reference sequence). This CDR3 contains 12 residues. V dropped 7 bases and J dropped 6 bases, with 12 bases sitting between them. The CDR3 nucleotides read TGTGCCAGCATCACCATGGGGGATGGCTACACCTTC. It encodes CASITMGDGYTF.

A note on this clone: A read error may account for a junction end that differs from germline. The chain couples TRBV10-3 to TRBJ1-1; no clear D. CDR1 ENHRY and CDR2 SYGVKD come from the germline V gene. This CDR3 is 13 amino acids long. CDR3 region: CAISKSVNTEAFF. CDR3 DNA sequence: TGTGCCATCAGTAAGTCGGTGAACACTGAAGCTTTCTTT.

The chain is built from TRBV5-5 and TRBJ1-2; the D gene is possibly TRBD1 (6 bases). The CDR3 spans 12 residues. V shed 6 bases and J shed 3 bases, with 9 bases lying between them. Germline V gene sequence: CDR1 SGHKS, CDR2 YYEKEE (reference sequence). The CDR3 loop reads CASTRTDYGYTF. The CDR3 nucleotides are TGTGCCAGCACGAGGACAGACTATGGCTACACCTTC. The full variable domain, its missing parts supplied by reference TRBV5-5 and TRBJ1-2, is DAGVTQSPTHLIKTRGQQVTLRCSPISGHKSVSWYQQVLGQGPQFIFQYYEKEERGRGNFPDRFSARQFPNYSSELNVNALLLGDSALYLCASTRTDYGYTFGSGTRLTVV.

This chain's CDR3 is CASSQYTRKLFF. The CDR3 DNA reads TGCGCCAGCAGCCAATATACCCGAAAACTGTTTTTT. The chain recombines TRBV4-1 with TRBJ1-4, with D uncertain. The CDR3 covers 12 residues. The V and J ends lost 2 bases and 10 bases respectively, with 8 bases between them. The germline V gene has CDR1 MGHRA and CDR2 YSYEKL.

The chain has TRBV9 and TRBJ2-7; 9 bases are a match to TRBD2. The CDR3 has 13 residues. Germline lookup yields CDR1 SGDLS and CDR2 YYNGEE. Trimming took 2 bases from V and 7 from J; bases not matched to a gene: 4. This CDR3 reads CASSVSGGEEQYF. For the CDR3, the DNA is TGTGCCAGCAGCGTTAGCGGGGGCGAAGAGCAGTACTTC. The whole variable domain, filled in from reference TRBV9 and TRBJ2-7, reads DSGVTQTPKHLITATGQRVTLRCSPRSGDLSVYWYQQSLDQGLQFLIQYYNGEERAKGNILERFSAQQFPDLHSELNLSSLELGDSALYFCASSVSGGEEQYFGPGTRLTVT.

The J gene is TRBJ2-3, the V gene TRBV11-2; 13 nucleotides match TRBD2. The CDR3 spans 15 residues. Unmatched junction bases numbered 11, after V lost 6 bases and J lost 11 bases. Germline CDR1 SGHAT, CDR2 FQNNGV. The chain's CDR3 is CASSPDRLAGGRQYF. Written as DNA, the CDR3 is TGTGCCAGCAGTCCGGATCGACTAGCGGGGGGAAGGCAGTATTTT.

The V gene is TRBV18, the J gene TRBJ2-2; 7 bases match TRBD2. This CDR3 is built from 15 residues. The germline V gene has CDR1 KGHSH and CDR2 LQKENI. V was pared by 3 bases and J by 4 bases, with 5 bases of the junction left unmatched. The CDR3 protein is CASSPGGGSTGELFF. In DNA, the CDR3 is TGTGCCAGCTCACCGGGCGGGGGATCCACCGGGGAGCTGTTTTTT.

The genes are TRBV9 and TRBJ2-3; D is unclear. CDR1 is SGDLS and CDR2 is YYNGEE in the germline V gene. The ends were cut back, 4 bases at V and 0 bases at J, with 9 bases in the middle. The CDR3 is 14 amino acids. CDR3 protein: CASSPRASTDTQYF. In DNA, the CDR3 is TGTGCCAGCAGCCCCCGGGCTAGCACAGATACGCAGTATTTT.

The chain joins TRBV30 to TRBJ1-1; 9 bases match TRBD1. The CDR3 has 12 residues. V trimming: 8 bases; J trimming: 4 bases; junction bases outside the gene matches: 5. Germline V gene sequence: CDR1 GTSNPN, CDR2 SVGIG (reference sequence). DNA of the CDR3: TGTGCCGCCACAGGGGGCGTCACTGAAGCTTTCTTT. This translates into CAATGGVTEAFF.

J is TRBJ2-2 and V is TRBV5-1; 11 bases line up with TRBD1. V dropped 4 bases and J dropped 4; count of bases not matched to a gene: 3. The length of the CDR3 is 15 residues. Looked up from germline, CDR1 is SGHRS and CDR2 is YFSETQ. The CDR3 loop is CASSLGTGGTGELFF. For the CDR3, the DNA is TGCGCCAGCAGCCTCGGGACAGGGGGCACCGGGGAGCTGTTTTTT.

This clone has just a few counts. The chain couples TRBV5-1 to TRBJ1-6, with TRBD1 identical over 10 bases. This CDR3 contains 15 residues. Trimming took 5 bases from V and 7 from J; bases not matched to a gene: 6. Germline V lookup: CDR1 SGHRS, CDR2 YFSETQ. The CDR3 loop reads CASSYTGQGNSPLHF. The CDR3 DNA reads TGCGCCAGCAGTTATACGGGACAGGGGAATTCACCCCTCCACTTT.

V is TRBV5-8 and J is TRBJ2-7, with D possibly being TRBD2 (7 bases). Trimming took off 1 base at V and 7 bases at J, with 21 bases between the two ends. The CDR3 contains 16 residues. Per the germline V gene, CDR1 is SGHTS and CDR2 is YDEGEE. The chain's CDR3 is CASSLIGGGRPSEQYF. CDR3 DNA sequence: TGTGCCAGCAGCTTGATCGGCGGGGGCCGCCCTAGTGAGCAGTACTTC.

The chain recombines TRBV7-2 with TRBJ1-6; D is unresolved. CDR3 size: 15 residues. The V gene lost 1 base and the J gene lost 6 bases, with 10 bases spanning the gap. Per germline, CDR1 SGHTA and CDR2 FQGNSA. The CDR3 reads CASSLVVNSNSPLHF. The CDR3 nucleotides are TGTGCCAGCAGCTTAGTCGTGAACTCTAATTCACCCCTCCACTTT.

This chain uses TRBV2 with TRBJ1-1; D gene uncertain. Germline CDR1 and CDR2: SNHLY and FYNNEI. The CDR3 consists of 15 residues. The germline V and J ends were trimmed by 2 bases and 5 bases, with 15 bases remaining between them. CDR3 loop: CASSESGRAGTEAFF. CDR3 sequence (DNA): TGTGCCAGCAGTGAAAGCGGGCGCGCTGGGACTGAAGCTTTCTTT.

V and J are TRBV9 and TRBJ2-7; the D gene is possibly TRBD1 (5 bases). The CDR3 has 15 amino acids. The germline V gene encodes CDR1 SGDLS and CDR2 YYNGEE. The germline V and J ends were trimmed by 7 bases and 3 bases, with 20 bases remaining between them. For the CDR3, the DNA is TGTGCCAGCGCCCCTGGTGGACAAAAAGTCTACGAGCAGTACTTC. Protein product: CASAPGGQKVYEQYF.

The V and J genes are TRBV27 and TRBJ2-3, with D maybe TRBD2 (6 bases). Trimming removed 5 bases from V and 5 bases from J, with 23 bases in between. This CDR3 contains 17 residues. Germline V gives CDR1 MNHEY, CDR2 SMNVEV (reference sequence). CDR3 bases: TGTGCCAGCAGTCCCACCGTGACTAGTAGTGGGGTAGATACGCAGTATTTT. Protein: CASSPTVTSSGVDTQYF.

The rearrangement uses TRBV6-6 and TRBJ1-2; possible D gene TRBD1, 5 bases. CDR1 MNHNY and CDR2 SVGAGI come from the germline V gene (reference sequence). This CDR3 spans 16 amino acids. V was shortened by 5 bases and J by 7 bases, with 23 bases between the two germline ends. CDR3 sequence: CASSHGPGRGSGGYTF. The CDR3, as DNA: TGTGCCAGCAGTCATGGACCCGGGAGGGGTTCGGGTGGCTACACCTTC.

This CDR3 reads CASSLGASPLHF. In DNA, the CDR3 is TGTGCCAGCAGCTTAGGGGCTTCACCCCTCCACTTT. The chain couples TRBV11-2 to TRBJ1-6, with no clear D. Germline CDR1 and CDR2: SGHAT and FQNNGV. The CDR3 is 12 amino acids. Trimming left V 1 base short and J 9 bases short, with 4 bases between. The full variable domain, completed using reference TRBV11-2 and TRBJ1-6, is EAGVAQSPRYKIIEKRQSVAFWCNPISGHATLYWYQQILGQGPKLLIQFQNNGVVDDSQLPKDRFSAERLKGVDSTLKIQPAKLEDSAVYLCASSLGASPLHFGNGTRLTVT.

The rearrangement links TRBV5-4 to TRBJ2-7; D is possibly TRBD1 (5 bases). This CDR3 contains 13 residues. Germline CDR1 reads SGHNT; CDR2 reads YYREEE (reference sequence). V was cut by 2 bases and J by 6 bases, with 12 bases left in between. CDR3: CASSFPGSAEQYF. The DNA for the CDR3 is TGTGCCAGCAGCTTTCCAGGGTCAGCCGAGCAGTACTTC.

This clone was seen a single time. The chain couples TRBV11-2 to TRBJ1-1; D call uncertain. The CDR3 has 13 residues. CDR1 SGHAT and CDR2 FQNNGV come from the germline V gene. The V and J ends lost 1 base and 0 bases respectively, with 3 bases between them. The CDR3 DNA follows: TGTGCCAGCAGCTTAGCGGTGAACACTGAAGCTTTCTTT. Protein: CASSLAVNTEAFF. Full variable domain (rest looked up from reference TRBV11-2 and TRBJ1-1): EAGVAQSPRYKIIEKRQSVAFWCNPISGHATLYWYQQILGQGPKLLIQFQNNGVVDDSQLPKDRFSAERLKGVDSTLKIQPAKLEDSAVYLCASSLAVNTEAFFGQGTRLTVV.

V and J are TRBV14 and TRBJ2-7, with 11 bases lining up with TRBD1. V was pared by 3 bases and J by 4 bases, with 8 bases of the junction left unmatched. This CDR3 contains 16 residues. Germline CDR1 and CDR2: SGHDN and FVKESK. The CDR3 reads CASSHYGQGALYEQYF. In DNA form, the CDR3 reads TGTGCCAGCAGCCACTACGGACAGGGGGCGTTGTACGAGCAGTACTTC.

The V gene is TRBV7-9, the J gene TRBJ1-2; a weak D match, TRBD1 (5 bases). This CDR3 region has 15 residues. Trimming removed 4 bases from V and 0 bases from J, with 12 bases in between. The V gene's germline CDR1 is SEHNR and CDR2 FQNEAQ (reference sequence). This CDR3 is CASSSGTATNYGYTF. CDR3 coding DNA: TGTGCCAGCAGCTCCGGGACGGCTACTAACTATGGCTACACCTTC.

V gene TRBV21-1 combines with J gene TRBJ1-5. TRBV21-1 is shown as a pseudogene. This CDR3 has 13 amino acids. CDR3 amino acids: CASNLDSNQPQHF. DNA of the CDR3: TGTGCCAGCAACTTGGACTCCAATCAGCCCCAGCATTTT.

The chain carries TRBV13 and TRBJ2-3; no firm D call. Trimming took 0 bases from V and 3 from J, leaving 4 bases between them. This CDR3 region has 13 residues. Germline V CDR1 and CDR2: PRHDT, FYEKMQ (reference sequence). CDR3 in amino acids: CASSLGSTDTQYF. As DNA, the CDR3 is TGTGCCAGCAGCTTAGGATCGACAGATACGCAGTATTTT.

CDR3 region: CASSVEAGASYEQYF. The DNA of the CDR3 is TGTGCCAGCAGCGTAGAAGCGGGGGCATCCTACGAGCAGTACTTC. The V and J genes are TRBV9 and TRBJ2-7; 8 nucleotides align to TRBD2. The ends lost 0 bases at V and 1 base at J; junction bases unmatched: 3. Germline loops: CDR1 SGDLS, CDR2 YYNGEE. This CDR3 contains 15 residues.

V and J are TRBV5-6 and TRBJ2-7; 10 nucleotides match TRBD2. V lost 0 bases to trimming and J lost 2 bases; unmatched junction nucleotides: 8. The CDR3 length is 17 residues. The V gene's germline CDR1 is SGHDT and CDR2 YYEEEE. The CDR3 nucleotides read TGTGCCAGCAGCTTGGCCGCTAGCGGGGGCCCAACCTACGAGCAGTACTTC. Its protein product is CASSLAASGGPTYEQYF.